This T cell receptor (beta chain) was recovered during a study of response to subunit inactivated influenza vaccine. Overall study findings and caveats: Authors suggested seasonal influenza vaccinations each recruit few new T cells.

TCRdb called the RT-PCR reads again in MiXCR, with one record for every CDR3 protein. The sample has 700,000 to 800,000 distinct CDR3 sequences; less than 20% are singletons. This CDR3 is 14 amino acids long. The V gene's germline CDR1 is SQVTM and CDR2 ANQGSEA. Trimming cost V 4 bases and J 0 bases, with 11 bases left between them. This clonotype appeared a few times. The antigen is not known. This clonotype originated in a man aged 45-60 years who received an inactivated influenza vaccine. V usage is TRBV29-1 and J usage is TRBJ2-3, with D uncertain. The sequencing here drew on PBMCs from blood, taken roughly 5 days after vaccination. CDR3 protein: CSVGVPLSTDTQYF. The CDR3 region has the DNA TGCAGCGTTGGGGTCCCGTTGAGCACAGATACGCAGTATTTT.